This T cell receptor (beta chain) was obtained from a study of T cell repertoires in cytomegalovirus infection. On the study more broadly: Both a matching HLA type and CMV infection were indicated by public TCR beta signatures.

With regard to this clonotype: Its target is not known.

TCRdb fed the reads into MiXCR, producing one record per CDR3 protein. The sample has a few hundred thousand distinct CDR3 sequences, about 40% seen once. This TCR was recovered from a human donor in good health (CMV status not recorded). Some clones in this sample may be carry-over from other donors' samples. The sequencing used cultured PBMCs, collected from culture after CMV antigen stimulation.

This chain's CDR3 is CASRSLSINEKLFF. The CDR3 nucleotides read TGTGCCAGCCGATCGTTAAGCATTAATGAAAAACTGTTTTTT. V usage is TRBV6-6 and J usage is TRBJ1-4; no definite D call. V was trimmed by 8 bases and J by 4 bases, leaving 14 bases between them. CDR1 and CDR2 from the germline V gene are MNHNY and SVGAGI (reference sequence). This CDR3 contains 14 residues.